This TCR beta chain was recorded in a study of T-cell memory formation after mild COVID-19. Findings and caveats of the study: CM and EM subsets held most contracting CD4+ clones; EMRA held CD8+ ones. Clones contracting across day 15 to 85 had a balanced CD4/CD8 profile; later expanding clones leaned CD4+.

The length of the CDR3 is 14 residues. Germline CDR1 is DFQATT and CDR2 is SNEGSKA (reference sequence). V was clipped by 0 bases and J by 3 bases, with 11 bases between them. This clonotype was detected only a few times. The antigen remains undetermined. A 5'RACE reaction primed in the constant segment made cDNA libraries of TCR alpha and TCR beta, and these carried sample barcodes and UMIs. TCRdb reanalysed the 5' RACE reads using MiXCR and keeps one entry per CDR3 protein. The sample holds under 450,000 distinct CDR3 sequences, around a fifth seen once. The material sequenced was PBMCs or a T cell subset sorted from them (not recorded which). This TCR came from a man between 18 and 35 years old who had mild COVID-19 (a few samples of this study predate the infection). Cell type and time point are not known. The chain couples TRBV20-1 to TRBJ1-1; D gene uncertain. Written as DNA, the CDR3 is TGCAGTGCTAGAGATGGTAGGTTGGACACTGAAGCTTTCTTT. Translation gives CSARDGRLDTEAFF.